Included here is one TCR beta chain sequence, with context. CDR1 SGHVS and CDR2 FNYEAQ come from the germline V gene. Losses at the gene ends were 8 bases for V and 7 bases for J; bases not matched to a gene: 15. CDR3 length: 15 amino acids. Measured with immunoSEQ multiplex PCR; TCRdb has only the in-frame clones, and not every one. The repertoire holds about 38,000 clones, with roughly 88% as singletons. The entry originates in a study of CD4 T cells in relation to SARS-CoV-2 and coronaviruses. Material for sequencing was memory CD4+ T cells from PBMCs. The TCR sequence derives from an adult with COVID-19. The J gene is TRBJ2-7, the V gene TRBV7-6; the match to TRBD2 covers 9 bases. The CDR3 spells CASAKRSAGGQEQYF. CDR3 bases: TGTGCCAGCGCCAAGAGAAGTGCGGGGGGGCAAGAGCAGTACTTC.